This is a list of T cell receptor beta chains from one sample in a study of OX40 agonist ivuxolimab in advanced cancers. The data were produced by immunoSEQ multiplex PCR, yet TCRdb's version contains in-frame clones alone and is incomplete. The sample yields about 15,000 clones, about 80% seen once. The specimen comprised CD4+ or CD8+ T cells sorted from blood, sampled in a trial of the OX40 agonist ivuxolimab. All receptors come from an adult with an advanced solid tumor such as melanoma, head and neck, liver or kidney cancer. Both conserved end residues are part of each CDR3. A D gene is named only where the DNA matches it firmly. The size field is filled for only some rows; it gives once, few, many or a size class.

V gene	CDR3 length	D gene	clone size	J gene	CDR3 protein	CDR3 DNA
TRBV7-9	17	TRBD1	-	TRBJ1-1	CASSLASGTGGLPEAFF	TGTGCCAGCAGCTTAGCCTCCGGGACAGGGGGCCTTCCTGAAGCTTTCTTT
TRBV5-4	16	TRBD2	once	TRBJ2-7	CASSSPLSGSSYEQYF	TGTGCCAGCAGCAGCCCCTTGAGCGGGAGTTCCTACGAGCAGTACTTC
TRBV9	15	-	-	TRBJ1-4	CASSVNWGDNEKLFF	TGTGCCAGCAGCGTTAATTGGGGGGATAATGAAAAACTGTTTTTT
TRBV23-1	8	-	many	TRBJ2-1	CASSLDFF	TGCGCCAGCAGTCTAGATTTCTTC
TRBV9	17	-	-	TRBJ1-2	CASSVDPREGYDYGYTF	TGTGCCAGCAGCGTAGATCCTCGGGAGGGATACGACTATGGCTACACCTTC
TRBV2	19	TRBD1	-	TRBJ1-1	CASSEAVTGLGHRNTEAFF	TGTGCCAGCAGTGAAGCAGTGACAGGGTTAGGGCATCGGAACACTGAAGCTTTCTTT
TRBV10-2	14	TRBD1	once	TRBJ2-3	CASRQGQDTDTQYF	TGCGCCAGTAGACAGGGTCAAGACACAGATACGCAGTATTTT
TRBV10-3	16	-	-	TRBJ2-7	CAISVGSVGNGNEQYF	TGTGCCATCAGTGTAGGAAGCGTAGGGAATGGAAACGAGCAGTACTTC
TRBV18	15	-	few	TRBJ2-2	CASSPLDDPTGELFF	TGTGCCAGCTCACCCCTGGACGACCCCACCGGGGAGCTGTTTTTT
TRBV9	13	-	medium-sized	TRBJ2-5	CASGPFAQETQYF	TGTGCCAGCGGACCTTTCGCCCAAGAGACCCAGTACTTC
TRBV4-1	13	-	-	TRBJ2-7	CASSQVHTLEQYF	TGCGCCAGCAGCCAAGTGCATACCCTTGAGCAGTACTTC
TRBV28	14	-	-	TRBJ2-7	CASTNRDGSYEQYF	TGTGCCAGCACCAATAGGGACGGATCCTACGAGCAGTACTTC
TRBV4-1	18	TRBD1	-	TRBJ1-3	CASSQVTGQSYSGNTIYF	TGCGCCAGCAGCCAAGTGACGGGACAGTCCTACTCTGGAAACACCATATATTTT
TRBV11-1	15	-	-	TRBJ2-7	CASSLELFAGYEQYF	TGTGCCAGCAGCTTAGAGCTTTTCGCGGGCTACGAGCAGTACTTC
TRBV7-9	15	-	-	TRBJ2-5	CASSLRIGVAETQYF	TGTGCCAGCAGCTTAAGGATAGGTGTCGCAGAGACCCAGTACTTC
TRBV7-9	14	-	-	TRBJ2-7	CASSLATNAYEQYF	TGTGCCAGCAGCTTAGCCACAAATGCCTACGAGCAGTACTTC
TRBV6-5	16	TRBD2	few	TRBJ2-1	CASSYSGDYQVREQFF	TGTGCCAGCAGTTACTCGGGGGACTACCAAGTTCGGGAGCAGTTCTTC
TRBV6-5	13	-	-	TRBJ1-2	CASSYSIGYGYTF	TGTGCCAGCAGTTACTCGATTGGCTATGGCTACACCTTC
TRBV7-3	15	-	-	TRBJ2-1	CASSLVASTYNEQFF	TGTGCCAGCAGCCTGGTGGCTAGCACATACAATGAGCAGTTCTTC
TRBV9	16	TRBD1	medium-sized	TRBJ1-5	CASSPGQLTSGEPQHF	TGTGCCAGCAGCCCGGGACAGTTAACCTCGGGTGAGCCCCAGCATTTT
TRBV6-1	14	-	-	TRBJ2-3	CASVPPASTDTQYF	TGTGCCAGCGTCCCTCCTGCTAGCACAGATACGCAGTATTTT
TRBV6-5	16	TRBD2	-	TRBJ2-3	CASSYGPAGGPDTQYF	TGTGCCAGCAGTTACGGCCCCGCGGGAGGGCCGGATACGCAGTATTTT
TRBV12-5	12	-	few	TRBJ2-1	CASSGVNNEQFF	TGTGCTAGCTCGGGAGTTAACAATGAGCAGTTCTTC
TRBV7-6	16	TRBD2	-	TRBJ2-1	CASSLGGGRALDEQFF	TGTGCCAGCAGCTTAGGTGGCGGGAGGGCCCTAGATGAGCAGTTCTTC
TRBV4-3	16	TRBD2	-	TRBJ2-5	CASSQEGLALQETQYF	TGCGCCAGCAGCCAAGAGGGACTAGCGTTACAAGAGACCCAGTACTTC
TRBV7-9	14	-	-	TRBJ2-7	CASSPPTGSYEQYF	TGTGCCAGCAGTCCGCCGACAGGCTCCTACGAGCAGTACTTC
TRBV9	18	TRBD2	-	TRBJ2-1	CASSATASGRAPYNEQFF	TGTGCCAGCAGCGCAACCGCTAGCGGGAGGGCCCCCTACAATGAGCAGTTCTTC
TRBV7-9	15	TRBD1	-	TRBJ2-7	CASSLRDRDPYEQYF	TGTGCCAGCAGCTTACGGGACAGGGATCCCTACGAGCAGTACTTC
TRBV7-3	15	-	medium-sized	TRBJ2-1	CASSSGTGVYNEQFF	TGTGCCAGCAGCTCCGGGACTGGGGTTTACAATGAGCAGTTCTTC
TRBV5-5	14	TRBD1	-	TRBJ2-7	CASSPGQGGYEQYF	TGTGCCAGCAGTCCCGGACAGGGAGGCTACGAGCAGTACTTC
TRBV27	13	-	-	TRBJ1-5	CASSFSLAIPQHF	TGTGCCAGCAGTTTTTCCCTGGCGATTCCCCAGCATTTT
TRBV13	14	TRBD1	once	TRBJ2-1	CASSFWDRYNEQFF	TGTGCCAGCAGCTTCTGGGACAGGTACAATGAGCAGTTCTTC
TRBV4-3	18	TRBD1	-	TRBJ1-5	CASSQEAGGLAFNQPQHF	TGCGCCAGCAGCCAAGAGGCAGGGGGCTTGGCCTTCAATCAGCCCCAGCATTTT
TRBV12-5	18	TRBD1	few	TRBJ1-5	CASGLADRDRGRDQPQHF	TGTGCTAGTGGTTTGGCCGATCGCGACAGGGGAAGGGATCAGCCCCAGCATTTT
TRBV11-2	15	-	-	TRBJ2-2	CASSLLGDNAGELFF	TGTGCCAGCAGCTTATTAGGGGACAATGCCGGGGAGCTGTTTTTT
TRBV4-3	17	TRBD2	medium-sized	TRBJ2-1	CASSHREGLAGVNEQFF	TGCGCCAGCAGCCACCGGGAAGGACTAGCGGGAGTCAATGAGCAGTTCTTC
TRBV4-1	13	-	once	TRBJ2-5	CASSLRVSETQYF	TGCGCCAGCAGCCTCAGGGTGTCAGAGACCCAGTACTTC
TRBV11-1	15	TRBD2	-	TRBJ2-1	CASSTGLAAYNEQFF	TGTGCCAGCAGCACGGGACTAGCGGCCTACAATGAGCAGTTCTTC
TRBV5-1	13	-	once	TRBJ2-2	CASSLGGTGELFF	TGCGCCAGCAGCTTGGGAGGCACCGGGGAGCTGTTTTTT